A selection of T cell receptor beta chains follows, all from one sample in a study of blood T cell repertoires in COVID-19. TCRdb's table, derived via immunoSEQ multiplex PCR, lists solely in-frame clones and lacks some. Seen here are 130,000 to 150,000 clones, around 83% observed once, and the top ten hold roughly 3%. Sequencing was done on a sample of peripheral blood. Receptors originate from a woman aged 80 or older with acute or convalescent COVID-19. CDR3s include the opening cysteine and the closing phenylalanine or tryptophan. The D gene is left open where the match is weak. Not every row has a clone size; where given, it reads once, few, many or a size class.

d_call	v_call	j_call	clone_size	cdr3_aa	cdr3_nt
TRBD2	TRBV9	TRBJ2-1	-	CASSTSGGAAYNEQFF	TGTGCCAGCAGCACGAGCGGGGGGGCGGCCTACAATGAGCAGTTCTTC
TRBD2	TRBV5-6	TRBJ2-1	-	CASSSSERGALSEQFF	TGTGCCAGCAGCAGCTCGGAGCGGGGGGCTCTAAGCGAGCAGTTCTTC
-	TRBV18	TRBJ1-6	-	CASSPVIRGAGSYNSPLHF	TGTGCCAGCTCACCAGTAATCCGGGGCGCGGGGTCCTATAATTCACCCCTCCACTTT
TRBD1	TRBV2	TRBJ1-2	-	CASSGQEAGYTF	TGTGCCAGCAGCGGACAGGAGGCTGGCTACACCTTC
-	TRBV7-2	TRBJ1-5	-	CASSLDRDQPQHF	TGTGCCAGCAGCTTGGACAGAGATCAGCCCCAGCATTTT
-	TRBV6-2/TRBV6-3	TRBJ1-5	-	CASSYSIRESNQPQHF	TGTGCCAGCAGTTACTCGATAAGGGAGAGCAATCAGCCCCAGCATTTT
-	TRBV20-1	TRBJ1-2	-	CSAREAGYTF	TGCAGTGCTAGGGAGGCCGGCTACACCTTC
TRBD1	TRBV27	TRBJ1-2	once	CASSPYGTGSGYTF	TGTGCCAGCAGTCCTTACGGGACAGGGAGCGGCTACACCTTC
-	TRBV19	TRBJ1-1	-	CASSGMNTEAFF	TGTGCCAGTTCAGGGATGAACACTGAAGCTTTCTTT
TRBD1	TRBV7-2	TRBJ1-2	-	CASSLGPGGMNGYTF	TGTGCCAGCAGCTTAGGGCCAGGGGGCATGAATGGCTACACCTTC
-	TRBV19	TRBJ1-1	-	CASSIEFPSGEAFF	TGTGCCAGTAGTATTGAGTTCCCTTCGGGGGAAGCTTTCTTT
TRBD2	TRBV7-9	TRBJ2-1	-	CASSFGLAGIDEQFF	TGTGCCAGCAGCTTCGGACTAGCGGGGATCGATGAGCAGTTCTTC
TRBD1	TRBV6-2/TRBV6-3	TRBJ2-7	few	CASSYTTGQGADEQYF	TGTGCCAGCAGTTACACCACAGGACAGGGGGCGGACGAGCAGTACTTC
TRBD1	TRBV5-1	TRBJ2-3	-	CASSLRQGENTQYF	TGCGCCAGCAGCTTGAGACAGGGAGAAAATACGCAGTATTTT
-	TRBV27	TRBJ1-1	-	CASSLAATDEAFF	TGTGCCAGCAGTTTAGCGGCAACTGATGAAGCTTTCTTT
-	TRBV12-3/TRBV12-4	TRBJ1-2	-	CASSFGGYGYTF	TGTGCCAGCAGTTTTGGAGGCTATGGCTACACCTTC
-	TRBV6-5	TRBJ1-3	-	CASSIGGSGNTIYF	TGTGCCAGCAGCATCGGGGGGTCTGGAAACACCATATATTTT
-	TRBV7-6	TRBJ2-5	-	CASSLGVWSFQETQYF	TGTGCCAGCAGCTTAGGGGTTTGGAGTTTCCAAGAGACCCAGTACTTC
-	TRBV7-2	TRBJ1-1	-	CASSLGIRAGVVNTEAFF	TGTGCCAGCAGCTTAGGGATTCGGGCAGGGGTAGTGAACACTGAAGCTTTCTTT
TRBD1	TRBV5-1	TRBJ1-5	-	CASSSGTANSNQPQHF	TGCGCCAGCAGCTCTGGGACAGCTAATTCGAATCAGCCCCAGCATTTT
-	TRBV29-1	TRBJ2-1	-	CSVEDIPVLSSYNEQFF	TGCAGCGTTGAAGATATCCCCGTACTAAGCTCCTACAATGAGCAGTTCTTC
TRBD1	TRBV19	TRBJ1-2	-	CASSIKGQINYGYTF	TGTGCCAGTAGTATAAAGGGACAGATAAACTATGGCTACACCTTC
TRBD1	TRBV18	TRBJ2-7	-	CASSHADRGEQYF	TGTGCCAGCTCACACGCCGACAGGGGTGAGCAGTACTTC
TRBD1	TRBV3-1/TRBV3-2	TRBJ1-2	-	CASSQSGQGHGYTF	TGTGCCAGCAGCCAATCCGGACAGGGTCATGGCTACACCTTC
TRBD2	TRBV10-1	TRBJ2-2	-	CASSGTSGGPGELFF	TGCGCCAGCAGTGGTACTAGCGGGGGTCCCGGGGAGCTGTTTTTT
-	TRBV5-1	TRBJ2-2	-	CASSFYRSTGELFF	TGCGCCAGCAGCTTTTACAGGAGCACCGGGGAGCTGTTTTTT
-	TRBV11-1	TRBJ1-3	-	CASSLMASGNTIYF	TGTGCCAGCAGCTTAATGGCCTCCGGAAACACCATATATTTT
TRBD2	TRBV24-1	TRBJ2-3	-	CATSDPTSGGPTDTQYF	TGTGCCACCAGTGACCCCACTAGCGGGGGCCCGACAGATACGCAGTATTTT
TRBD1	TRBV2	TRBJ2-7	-	CASSEWDRGDYEQYF	TGTGCCAGCAGTGAATGGGACAGGGGGGACTACGAGCAGTACTTC
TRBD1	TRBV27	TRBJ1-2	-	CASSPWDRANYGYTF	TGTGCCAGCAGTCCCTGGGACAGGGCTAATTATGGCTACACCTTC
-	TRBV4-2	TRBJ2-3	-	CASSQEAGPADTQYF	TGTGCCAGCAGCCAAGAGGCGGGGCCCGCAGATACGCAGTATTTT
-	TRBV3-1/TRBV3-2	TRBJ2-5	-	CASRQDRHETQYF	TGTGCCAGCAGGCAAGACAGGCACGAGACCCAGTACTTC
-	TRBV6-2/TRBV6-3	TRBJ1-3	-	CASSGTQAALSGNTIYF	TGTGCCAGCAGTGGGACACAGGCTGCTCTCTCTGGAAACACCATATATTTT
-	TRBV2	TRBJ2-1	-	CASSRGLPRTNEQFF	TGTGCCAGCAGCAGGGGACTACCGCGGACAAATGAGCAGTTCTTC
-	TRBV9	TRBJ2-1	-	CASSVTGDSYNEQFF	TGTGCCAGCAGCGTGACAGGAGACTCCTACAATGAGCAGTTCTTC
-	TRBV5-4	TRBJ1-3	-	CASSSGTTFGNTIYF	TGTGCCAGCAGCTCCGGGACAACCTTCGGAAACACCATATATTTT